One sample yielded the 14 T cell receptor beta chains listed below, sequenced in a study of regulatory T cells in long-lasting Graves disease. TCR beta libraries were built with iRepertoire HTBI primers and Arm-PCR of CDR3 regions. A single record per CDR3 protein comes from TCRdb applying MiXCR to the multiplex PCR reads. The sample carries roughly 520,000 distinct CDR3 sequences, more than 10% recorded once. Time point: newly diagnosed GD, antithyroid drugs for less than 3 months. PBMC-extracted RNA yielded the TCR library. In addition, the sample was reused for a study of T cells in Graves' hyperthyroidism and ophthalmopathy.

The source material was peripheral blood mononuclear cells (PBMCs), sampled at new diagnosis, from a patient treated with antithyroid drugs. All receptors come from a woman aged 25 to 45 with Graves disease.

This clonotype occurred many times. This CDR3 is CASSQDSKGVEQFF. In DNA form, the CDR3 reads TGCGCCAGCAGCCAAGATTCGAAGGGCGTTGAGCAGTTCTTC. The chain uses TRBV4-3 and TRBJ2-1, with D unresolved. CDR1 LGHNA and CDR2 YSLEER come from the germline V gene. CDR3 size: 14 residues. Between the trimmed V and J ends, which lost 0 bases and 9 bases, there was a span of 12 bases.

The V call is TRBV2, the J call TRBJ2-5; no definite D call. Between the trimmed V and J ends, which lost 4 bases and 0 bases, there was a span of 9 bases. Looked up from germline, CDR1 is SNHLY and CDR2 is FYNNEI. The CDR3 is 14 residues long. In DNA, the CDR3 is TGTGCCAGCAGTGCAACAGCAAACCAAGAGACCCAGTACTTC. This sequence encodes CASSATANQETQYF. The full variable domain, its missing parts supplied by reference TRBV2 and TRBJ2-5, is EPEVTQTPSHQVTQMGQEVILRCVPISNHLYFYWYRQILGQKVEFLVSFYNNEISEKSEIFDDQFSVERPDGSNFTLKIRSTKLEDSAMYFCASSATANQETQYFGPGTRLLVL.

The V gene is TRBV6-1, the J gene TRBJ2-1; 13 nucleotides align to TRBD2. Matching the DNA end better, TRBJ2-5 makes the J call doubtful. This CDR3 is built from 15 residues. CDR1 is MNHNS and CDR2 is SASEGT in the germline V gene. CDR3 protein: CASRPGLAGAETQYF. The CDR3 DNA reads TGTGCCAGCAGACCCGGACTAGCGGGAGCCGAGACCCAGTACTTC.

The table lists this clonotype with many counts. The chain has TRBV6-2 or TRBV6-3 and TRBJ2-3; D remains unclear. The CDR3 sequence is 14 residues long. Trimming removed 2 bases from V and 4 bases from J, with 10 bases in between. The germline V gene has CDR1 MNHEY and CDR2 SVGEGT. This chain's CDR3 is CASSYGRKADTQYF. CDR3 nucleotide sequence: TGTGCCAGCAGTTACGGTCGGAAAGCAGATACGCAGTATTTT.

This clonotype was counted ten times or more. The V call is TRBV7-2, the J call TRBJ2-5, with 9 bases fitting TRBD2. The junction had 6 bases not matched to a gene; V was cut back by 5 bases and J by 5 bases. The CDR3 spans 14 residues. Germline lookup yields CDR1 SGHTA and CDR2 FQGNSA. This chain's CDR3 is CASSLSGSGETQYF. Written as DNA, the CDR3 is TGTGCCAGCAGCCTTAGCGGGAGCGGGGAGACCCAGTACTTC.

The sample holds a few counts of this clonotype. A much larger clonotype is one base distant, so this may be a read error. The CDR3 DNA follows: TGTGCCGGCAGTTACACGAGACTAGCGGCTAACAATGAGCAGTTCTTC. Translation: CAGSYTRLAANNEQFF. The J gene is TRBJ2-1, the V gene TRBV6-2 or TRBV6-3; 9 bases match TRBD2. Germline-derived CDR1 and CDR2 are MNHEY and SVGEGT. CDR3 size: 16 residues.

This clonotype was found many times. The gene calls are TRBV19 and TRBJ1-5, with D perhaps matching TRBD1 (6 bases). Trimming removed 3 bases from V and 7 bases from J, with 19 bases in between. Germline V gene data show CDR1 as LNHDA and CDR2 as SQIVND (reference sequence). This CDR3 comprises 16 residues. CDR3 in DNA: TGTGCCAGTAGTATGTCCCCGGCAGGGGTAGGGCAGCCCCAGCATTTT. It encodes CASSMSPAGVGQPQHF.

A few counts support this clonotype. The J gene is TRBJ1-6, the V gene TRBV13, with a possible D match to TRBD1 (6 bases). This CDR3 has 14 residues. Germline loops: CDR1 PRHDT, CDR2 FYEKMQ (reference sequence). Trimming removed 3 bases from V and 8 bases from J, with 11 bases in between. CDR3 nucleotide sequence: TGTGCCAGCAGCTTTAGAAAGGGGGATTCACCCCTCCACTTT. Amino acid sequence: CASSFRKGDSPLHF.

This clonotype was detected ten times or more. The V gene is TRBV28, the J gene TRBJ1-5, with TRBD1 matching over 8 bases. Germline CDR1 MDHEN, CDR2 SYDVKM. This CDR3 has 13 residues. The CDR3 region is CGSQGAEYQPQHF. The CDR3 coding sequence is TGTGGATCGCAGGGGGCAGAGTATCAGCCCCAGCATTTT.

The chain employs TRBV4-2 and TRBJ2-7; 9 positions agree with TRBD2. Losses at the gene ends were 0 bases for V and 2 bases for J; bases not matched to a gene: 11. CDR1 is LGHNA and CDR2 is YNFKEQ in the germline V gene. The CDR3 extends over 18 amino acids. The CDR3 is CASSQETLISGSPYEQYF. Written as DNA, the CDR3 is TGTGCCAGCAGCCAAGAAACATTAATTAGCGGGAGTCCCTACGAGCAGTACTTC.

This clonotype was seen at least ten times. The chain joins TRBV6-1 to TRBJ2-2; possible D gene TRBD2, 5 bases. This CDR3 contains 14 residues. V was shortened by 0 bases and J by 3 bases, with 5 bases between the two germline ends. The germline V gene has CDR1 MNHNS and CDR2 SASEGT. As DNA, the CDR3 is TGTGCCAGCAGTGAAGCGGGAGACACCGGGGAGCTGTTTTTT. Translation: CASSEAGDTGELFF.

This clonotype turned up a few times. This chain links TRBV7-9 with TRBJ1-2, with 7 positions matching TRBD1. Trimming took 1 base from V and 2 from J; bases not matched to a gene: 13. CDR1 and CDR2 from the germline V gene are SEHNR and FQNEAQ (reference sequence). The CDR3 has 18 amino acids. DNA for the CDR3: TGTGCCAGCAGCTTAGTCGGTTGGACAGGAGTCTTCAACTATGGCTACACCTTC. Translating gives CASSLVGWTGVFNYGYTF.

Ten or more counts support this clonotype. This rearrangement joins TRBV28 to TRBJ1-5; 8 bases agree with TRBD1. V shed 3 bases, J shed 0 bases, and the junction held 16 bases outside the gene matches. Germline V gene lookup returns CDR1 MDHEN and CDR2 SYDVKM. This CDR3 spans 20 amino acids. CDR3 sequence (DNA): TGTGCCAGCAGTTTGGCGCCGGACAGGGCCACCTTAGATAGCAATCAGCCCCAGCATTTT. This sequence encodes CASSLAPDRATLDSNQPQHF.

This clonotype was detected many times. The rearrangement uses TRBV3-1 and TRBJ1-2; D gene ambiguous. This CDR3 is 12 amino acids long. V lost 4 bases and J 3 bases, leaving 6 bases between the germline ends. Per the germline V gene, CDR1 is LGHDT and CDR2 is YNNKEL (reference sequence). In nucleotides, the CDR3 is TGTGCCAGCAGCCGGAGGGACTATGGCTACACCTTC. It encodes CASSRRDYGYTF.